Given below is one T cell receptor beta chain in context. Unmatched junction bases numbered 3, after V lost 7 bases and J lost 1 base. The CDR3 totals 13 residues. Germline V gene data show CDR1 as MNHEY and CDR2 as SVGAGI. The sample belongs to a study of blood T cell repertoires in COVID-19. In the study overall: Specimens from acute and convalescent COVID-19 originated in the United States, Italy and Spain. PBMCs, B-cell-depleted T cells, or T cells provided the cDNA or gDNA that made up the material.

In the original processing: Nucleated cell number was recorded as an estimate derived from reference gene primer amplification. The table came from immunoSEQ multiplex PCR; TCRdb's copy has only in-frame clones and leaves some out. Clone size and V and J calls were adopted from that table, with D and trimming inferred from the DNA. The sample includes 160,000 or so clones, 80% to 90% seen only once; the top ten take around 2.5%. The clonotype originates from a woman aged 70-85 years with acute or convalescent COVID-19. The sample was peripheral blood. The rearrangement uses TRBV6-5 and TRBJ2-5; 7 nucleotides agree with TRBD1. The CDR3 DNA reads as TGTGCCAGCAACCGACAGGGCCAAGAGACCCAGTACTTC. Amino acids: CASNRQGQETQYF.